Listed here are 17 T cell receptor beta chains from one sample, sequenced in a study of STAT3 mutations in large granular lymphocyte leukemia. Regarding the study as a whole: Every T-cell large granular lymphocyte leukemia patient had at least one immunodominant TCR beta clonotype.

Profiling relied on immunoSEQ multiplex PCR, and the TCRdb table lists in-frame clones only, not all of them. The data contain under 5,500 clones, roughly 60% of them singletons. Antigen specificity for these receptors is unknown. Sequences were obtained from PBMCs. The receptor source for this set is a human donor with T large granular lymphocyte leukemia. Some clones in this sample may be carry-over from other donors' samples.

The table lists this clone with a few counts. V and J are TRBV4-3 and TRBJ2-5, with D unresolved. The CDR3 has 13 amino acids. With 0 bases removed from V and 2 bases from J, the gap between germline ends came to 4 bases. Per germline, CDR1 LGHNA and CDR2 YSLEER. CDR3 nucleotide sequence: TGCGCCAGCAGCCAAGATTCGCAAGAGACCCAGTACTTC. Translated: CASSQDSQETQYF.

The genes are TRBV10-2 and TRBJ1-2; 10 nucleotides agree with TRBD1. Trimming cost V 5 bases and J 5 bases; bases outside gene matches: 2. The CDR3 spans 13 residues. From germline, CDR1 is WSHSY and CDR2 SAAADI. The CDR3 region is CASSPGQGYGYTF. As DNA, the CDR3 is TGCGCCAGCAGTCCGGGACAGGGGTATGGCTACACCTTC.

The chain is built from TRBV30 and TRBJ2-7, with no clear D. CDR3 length: 11 amino acids. Germline CDR1 and CDR2: GTSNPN and SVGIG (reference sequence). The CDR3 is CALVGFNEQYF. DNA of the CDR3: TGTGCACTGGTAGGGTTCAACGAGCAGTACTTC.

The chain employs TRBV29-1 and TRBJ2-1; a possible D gene is TRBD1 (5 bases). The CDR3 sequence is 13 residues long. Germline CDR1 SQVTM, CDR2 ANQGSEA. V shed 5 bases and J shed 3 bases, with 11 bases lying between them. The CDR3 nucleotides read TGCAGCGTTCTCCCGGACAACTACAATGAGCAGTTCTTC. Translation: CSVLPDNYNEQFF.

V and J are TRBV20-1 and TRBJ1-2; D is unresolved. The germline V gene encodes CDR1 DFQATT and CDR2 SNEGSKA (reference sequence). V was trimmed by 4 bases and J by 7 bases, leaving 7 bases between them. The CDR3 covers 10 residues. The CDR3 DNA is TGCAGTGCTAAGGCAGGTGGCTACACCTTC. Translating it yields CSAKAGGYTF.

This clone was found a few times. The chain employs TRBV7-8 and TRBJ1-1; 7 nucleotides match TRBD1. This CDR3 spans 16 amino acids. The V and J ends lost 2 bases and 1 base, in that order; junction bases with no gene match: 7. The germline CDR1 and CDR2 sequences are SGHVS and FQNEAQ. As DNA, the CDR3 is TGTGCCAGCAGCTTACCTACAGGGGAGGGGAACACTGAAGCTTTCTTT. The encoded protein is CASSLPTGEGNTEAFF.

The genes are TRBV4-3 and TRBJ2-3, with D unresolved. The CDR3 is 15 amino acids. Germline V gene data show CDR1 as LGHNA and CDR2 as YSLEER. Deletions cut 4 bases from V and 3 bases from J, with 14 bases between. The CDR3 loop reads CASSRILPPTDTQYF. The CDR3 DNA reads TGCGCCAGCAGCCGCATACTCCCTCCTACAGATACGCAGTATTTT.

CDR3 residues: CAWSPLAGAAWEQYF. The CDR3, as DNA: TGTGCCTGGAGTCCACTAGCGGGAGCTGCATGGGAGCAGTACTTC. V usage is TRBV30 and J usage is TRBJ2-7; 11 bases align to TRBD2. Germline assignment: CDR1 GTSNPN and CDR2 SVGIG (reference sequence). Trimming took 2 bases from V and 7 from J; bases not matched to a gene: 10. The CDR3 has 15 amino acids.

This chain uses TRBV25-1 with TRBJ2-7; D might be TRBD2 (5 bases). The CDR3 has 13 residues. V lost 4 bases and J 3 bases, leaving 10 bases between the germline ends. Looked up from germline, CDR1 is MGHDK and CDR2 is SYGVNS. The CDR3: CASSAGDNYEQYF. CDR3 bases: TGTGCCAGCAGTGCCGGGGATAACTACGAGCAGTACTTC.

This clone was counted a single time. The rearrangement joins TRBV29-1 to TRBJ2-3; D not resolved. This CDR3 is 13 amino acids long. In germline, CDR1 is SQVTM, CDR2 ANQGSEA. V lost 4 bases and J 1 base, leaving 9 bases between the germline ends. Here the CDR3 DNA reads TGCAGCGTTGGGGCTTCTGGCACAGATACGCAGTATTTT. Amino acid sequence: CSVGASGTDTQYF.

The gene calls are TRBV2 and TRBJ2-7, with a tentative D call TRBD1 (5 bases). The CDR3 extends over 14 amino acids. CDR1 is SNHLY and CDR2 is FYNNEI in the germline V gene. V dropped 6 bases and J dropped 2 bases, with 14 bases sitting between them. CDR3 nucleotide sequence: TGTGCCAGCAGGGCCAGACAGAGTACCTACGAGCAGTACTTC. Protein product: CASRARQSTYEQYF.

V is TRBV29-1 and J is TRBJ1-2; TRBD1 matches at 11 bases. Germline-derived CDR1 and CDR2 are SQVTM and ANQGSEA. V dropped 7 bases and J dropped 2; count of bases not matched to a gene: 3. This CDR3 comprises 13 residues. CDR3 nucleotide sequence: TGCAGCGCAGGGACAGGGGGAAACTATGGCTACACCTTC. It specifies CSAGTGGNYGYTF.

The chain uses TRBV30 and TRBJ1-5, with D uncertain. CDR1 is GTSNPN and CDR2 is SVGIG in the germline V gene (reference sequence). The germline V and J ends were trimmed by 2 bases and 0 bases, with 8 bases remaining between them. This CDR3 is 14 amino acids long. CDR3 region: CAWSRAYSNQPQHF. DNA of the CDR3: TGTGCCTGGAGTCGAGCCTATAGCAATCAGCCCCAGCATTTT.

This sequence joins TRBV7-2 and TRBJ1-4, with 7 bases fitting TRBD1. CDR1 and CDR2 from the germline V gene are SGHTA and FQGNSA. J was trimmed by 8 bases and V by 5 bases; bases with no gene match: 8. CDR3 size: 14 residues. The CDR3 region has the DNA TGTGCCAGCAGCCTTCCGGGACAGAAGGAAAAACTGTTTTTT. As protein: CASSLPGQKEKLFF.

This clone was recorded a few times. The rearrangement uses TRBV6-5 and TRBJ1-1; D is unresolved. Per germline, CDR1 MNHEY and CDR2 SVGAGI. The CDR3 runs to 15 residues. V lost 4 bases and J lost 3, with 15 bases in between. The CDR3 here is CASSWRFGVDTEAFF. The CDR3 nucleotides read TGTGCCAGCAGTTGGCGATTCGGGGTGGACACTGAAGCTTTCTTT.

In DNA form, the CDR3 reads TGTGCCAGCAGCCCCGGGGGAGCCTACGAGCAGTACTTC. Translating it yields CASSPGGAYEQYF. V is TRBV7-3 and J is TRBJ2-7; maybe TRBD2 (6 bases). CDR1 and CDR2 from the germline V gene are SGHTA and FQGTGA. The CDR3 loop spans 13 amino acids. Trimming cost V 5 bases and J 2 bases, with 10 bases left between them.

The V gene is TRBV18, the J gene TRBJ1-3, with D perhaps matching TRBD1 (5 bases). V lost 3 bases and J lost 0, with 15 bases in between. Germline-derived CDR1 and CDR2 are KGHSH and LQKENI. This CDR3 contains 17 residues. The CDR3 sequence: CASSPSTGDFSGNTIYF. The CDR3 nucleotides read TGTGCCAGCTCACCTAGTACTGGGGACTTCTCTGGAAACACCATATATTTT.